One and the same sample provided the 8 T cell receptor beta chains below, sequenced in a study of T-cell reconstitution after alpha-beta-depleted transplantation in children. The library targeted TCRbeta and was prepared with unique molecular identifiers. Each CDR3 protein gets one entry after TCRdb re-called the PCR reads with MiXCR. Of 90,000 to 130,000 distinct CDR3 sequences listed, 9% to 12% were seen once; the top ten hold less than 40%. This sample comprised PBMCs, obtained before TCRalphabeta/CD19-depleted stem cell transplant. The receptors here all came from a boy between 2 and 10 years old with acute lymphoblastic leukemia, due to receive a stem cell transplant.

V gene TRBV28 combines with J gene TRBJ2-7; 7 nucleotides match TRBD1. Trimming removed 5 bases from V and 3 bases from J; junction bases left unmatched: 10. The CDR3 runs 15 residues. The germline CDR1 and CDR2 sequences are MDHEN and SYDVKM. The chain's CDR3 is CASSPTGENHYEQYF. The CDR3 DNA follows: TGTGCCAGCAGTCCCACAGGGGAGAATCACTACGAGCAGTACTTC.

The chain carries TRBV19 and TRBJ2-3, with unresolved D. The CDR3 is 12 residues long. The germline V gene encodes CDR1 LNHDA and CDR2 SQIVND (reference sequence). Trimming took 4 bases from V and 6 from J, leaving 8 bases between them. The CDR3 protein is CASSTLGDTQYF. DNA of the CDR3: TGTGCCAGTAGTACCTTGGGGGATACGCAGTATTTT. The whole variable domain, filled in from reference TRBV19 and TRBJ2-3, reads DGGITQSPKYLFRKEGQNVTLSCEQNLNHDAMYWYRQDPGQGLRLIYYSQIVNDFQKGDIAEGYSVSREKKESFPLTVTSAQKNPTAFYLCASSTLGDTQYFGPGTRLTVL.

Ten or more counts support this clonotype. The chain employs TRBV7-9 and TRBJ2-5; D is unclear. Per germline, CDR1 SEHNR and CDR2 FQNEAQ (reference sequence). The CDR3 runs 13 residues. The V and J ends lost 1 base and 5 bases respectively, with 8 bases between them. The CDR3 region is CASSLGAMETQYF. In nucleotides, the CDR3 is TGTGCCAGCAGCTTAGGGGCCATGGAGACCCAGTACTTC.

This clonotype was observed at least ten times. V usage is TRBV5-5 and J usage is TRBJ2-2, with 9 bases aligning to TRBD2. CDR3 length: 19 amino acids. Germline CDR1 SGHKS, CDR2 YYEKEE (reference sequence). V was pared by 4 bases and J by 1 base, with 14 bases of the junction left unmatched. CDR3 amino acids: CASSLVAATSGLNTGELFF. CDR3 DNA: TGTGCCAGCAGCCTGGTGGCCGCGACTAGCGGATTGAACACCGGGGAGCTGTTTTTT.

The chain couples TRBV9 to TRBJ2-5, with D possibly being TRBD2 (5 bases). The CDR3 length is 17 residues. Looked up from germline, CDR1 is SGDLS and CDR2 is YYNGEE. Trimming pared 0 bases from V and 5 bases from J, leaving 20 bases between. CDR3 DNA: TGTGCCAGCAGCGTAGGAGAGTGGGCCGCGGGTAAGGAGACCCAGTACTTC. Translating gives CASSVGEWAAGKETQYF.

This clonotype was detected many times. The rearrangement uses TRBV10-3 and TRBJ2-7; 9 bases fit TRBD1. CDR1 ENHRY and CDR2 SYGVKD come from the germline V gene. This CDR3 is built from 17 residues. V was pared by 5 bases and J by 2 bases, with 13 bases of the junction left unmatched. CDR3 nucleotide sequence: TGTGCCATCAGTCCCGGCCGGGACAGGGTTAGCGCCTACGAGCAGTACTTC. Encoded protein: CAISPGRDRVSAYEQYF.

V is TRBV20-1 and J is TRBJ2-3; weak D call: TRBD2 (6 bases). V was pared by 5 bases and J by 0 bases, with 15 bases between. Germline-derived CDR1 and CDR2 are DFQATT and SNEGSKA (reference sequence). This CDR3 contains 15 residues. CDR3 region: CSAVAWRGSTDTQYF. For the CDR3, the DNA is TGCAGTGCTGTAGCCTGGAGGGGAAGCACAGATACGCAGTATTTT.

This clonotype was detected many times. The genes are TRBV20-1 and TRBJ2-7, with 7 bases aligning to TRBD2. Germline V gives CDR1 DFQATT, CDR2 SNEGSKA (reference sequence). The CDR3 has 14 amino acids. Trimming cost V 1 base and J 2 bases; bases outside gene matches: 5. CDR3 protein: CSARVGLGTYEQYF. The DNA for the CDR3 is TGCAGTGCTAGAGTAGGACTAGGGACCTACGAGCAGTACTTC.